One and the same sample provided the 3 T cell receptor beta chains below, sequenced in a study of T cell responses to AZD1222 COVID-19 vaccine. Sequenced by immunoSEQ multiplex PCR; TCRdb stores in-frame clones only, minus some. Here the sample spans 95,000 to 150,000 clones, roughly nine tenths being singletons. This specimen was peripheral blood, taken on day 0 of AZD1222 vaccination. The receptors were gathered from an adult in good health.

V and J are TRBV19 and TRBJ2-3; maybe TRBD1 (5 bases). The CDR3 totals 18 residues. Trimming took off 0 bases at V and 4 bases at J, with 20 bases between the two ends. Germline-derived CDR1 and CDR2 are LNHDA and SQIVND (reference sequence). The CDR3 nucleotides read TGTGCCAGTAGTATAGAAGGTACAGAGATCGCCAGGGCAGATACGCAGTATTTT. It encodes CASSIEGTEIARADTQYF.

The J gene is TRBJ1-3, the V gene TRBV6-1; D ambiguous. The CDR3 covers 12 residues. Germline values: CDR1 MNHNS, CDR2 SASEGT. V was shortened by 3 bases and J by 4 bases, with 4 bases between the two germline ends. The CDR3 loop is CASSEQGNTIYF. CDR3 nucleotides: TGTGCCAGCAGTGAGCAGGGAAACACCATATATTTT.

The V gene is TRBV6-5, the J gene TRBJ1-2; 7 bases agree with TRBD1. CDR3 length: 13 residues. Germline CDR1 MNHEY, CDR2 SVGAGI. With 5 bases clipped from V and 7 bases from J, the junction kept 7 bases outside the gene matches. The CDR3 sequence is CASSRKGTAGYTF. The CDR3 coding sequence is TGTGCCAGCAGTCGAAAGGGGACAGCTGGCTACACCTTC.